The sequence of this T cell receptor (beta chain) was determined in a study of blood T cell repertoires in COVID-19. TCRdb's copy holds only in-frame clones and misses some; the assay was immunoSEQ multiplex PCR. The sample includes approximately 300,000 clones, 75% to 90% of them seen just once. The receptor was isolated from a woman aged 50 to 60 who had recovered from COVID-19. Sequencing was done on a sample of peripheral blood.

CDR3 DNA: TGTGCCAGCAGTTACTTCAGGGAGGGCTACGAGCAGTACTTC. It is translated as CASSYFREGYEQYF. V is TRBV6-2 or TRBV6-3 and J is TRBJ2-7; TRBD2 agrees at 7 bases. V was clipped by 1 base and J by 3 bases; unmatched bases: 3. The CDR3 runs 14 residues. CDR1 is MNHEY and CDR2 is SVGEGT in the germline V gene.